A selection of T cell receptor beta chains follows, all from one sample in a study of radiotherapy plus CTLA-4 blockade in lung cancer. Clones were sequenced by immunoSEQ multiplex PCR, and TCRdb holds only the in-frame ones, with some missing. Of more than 65,000 clones in the sample, around 86% were seen once. The material sequenced was peripheral blood, taken from a patient treated with radiotherapy plus ipilimumab. The receptors come from a human donor with non-small cell lung cancer who had stable disease on radiotherapy plus ipilimumab. Each CDR3 is given with its conserved first and last residue. A D gene is named only where the DNA matches it firmly.

d_gene | j_gene | v_gene | CDR3aa | CDR3nt
TRBD2 | TRBJ2-1 | TRBV5-1 | CASSTRPPGTSGINEQFF | TGCGCCAGCAGCACCCGCCCTCCCGGGACTAGCGGGATCAATGAGCAGTTCTTC
- | TRBJ2-2 | TRBV7-6 | CASSFAGGAGELFF | TGTGCCAGCAGCTTCGCAGGGGGGGCCGGGGAGCTGTTTTTT
TRBD2 | TRBJ2-5 | TRBV6-5 | CASSRPGGGMETQYF | TGTGCCAGCAGCCGACCTGGGGGGGGGATGGAGACCCAGTACTTC
- | TRBJ2-4 | TRBV15 | CATSIASLAKNIQYF | TGTGCCACCAGCATCGCCAGCCTAGCCAAAAACATTCAGTACTTC
- | TRBJ2-7 | TRBV7-9 | CASSFPTGADEQYF | TGTGCCAGCAGCTTTCCTACGGGGGCCGACGAGCAGTACTTC
TRBD1 | TRBJ2-5 | TRBV5-1 | CASRLGNVGTGVVETQYF | TGCGCCAGCAGGCTCGGAAACGTAGGGACAGGGGTCGTTGAGACCCAGTACTTC
TRBD2 | TRBJ2-5 | TRBV25-1 | CASSEGFSGGKETQYF | TGTGCCAGCAGTGAGGGATTTAGCGGGGGGAAAGAGACCCAGTACTTC
- | TRBJ1-2 | TRBV11-3 | CASSHGGDNYGYTF | TGTGCCAGCAGTCATGGGGGGGACAACTATGGCTACACCTTC
- | TRBJ1-2 | TRBV2 | CASVLQSNYGYTF | TGTGCCAGCGTACTTCAGAGTAACTATGGCTACACCTTC
TRBD1 | TRBJ1-1 | TRBV6-5 | CASSKDRGLNTEAFF | TGTGCCAGCAGCAAAGACAGGGGGTTGAACACTGAAGCTTTCTTT
TRBD1 | TRBJ1-4 | TRBV18 | CASSPGQPNEKLFF | TGTGCCAGCTCACCGGGACAGCCTAATGAAAAACTGTTTTTT
TRBD1 | TRBJ1-2 | TRBV19 | CASSTGTGGSGNYGYTF | TGTGCCAGTAGCACCGGGACAGGGGGTTCCGGGAACTATGGCTACACCTTC
TRBD1 | TRBJ2-7 | TRBV6-5 | CASSYSRDRVYEQYF | TGTGCCAGCAGTTACTCACGGGACAGGGTCTACGAGCAGTACTTC